This TCR beta chain was sequenced during a study of cytomegalovirus exposure and HLA in healthy donors. Turning to the study itself: The roughly 120 validation repertoires, a later analysis reported, used the same platform as the approximately 650 first-cohort repertoires. Notes on the study in general: Confirmation was obtained in vitro that a few CMV-associated chains are specific for CMV antigens. Most TCRs appeared rarely, but some public TCRs recurred in many donors.

Regarding this clone: The antigen remains unidentified.

The donors were members of the validation cohort comprising approximately 110 subjects, separate from the approximately 630-subject first cohort. This CDR3 region has 12 residues. Germline assignment: CDR1 SNHLY and CDR2 FYNNEI. V shed 6 bases and J 7 bases; nucleotides not matched to a gene: 4. Assay used: immunoSEQ multiplex PCR; TCRdb lists only in-frame clones, some missing. The repertoire holds 120,000 to 150,000 clones, with about nine tenths as singletons. The V call is TRBV2, the J call TRBJ2-5, with 8 positions matching TRBD2. The origin of this receptor is a man younger than 35 in good health and CMV-seronegative. Specimen: PBMCs. The CDR3 DNA reads TGTGCCAGCAGGGGACTAGAAGGGACCCAGTACTTC. This codes for CASRGLEGTQYF.